The 32 T cell receptor beta chains listed next were all sequenced from one sample in a study of metastatic and nonmetastatic thyroid tumors. MiXCR was used by TCRdb to re-call the PCR reads. The repertoire holds roughly 18,000 clones, with roughly 36% as singletons. No treatment of any kind had been given to any patient before thyroid surgery. Sequencing was carried out using tumor tissue. These receptors came from a male donor with papillary thyroid cancer or a benign thyroid nodule (not recorded which). Some clones in this sample may be carry-over from other donors' samples.

The genes are TRBV4-1 and TRBJ2-5; 15 bases align to TRBD2. The CDR3 consists of 19 residues. The germline gives CDR1 MGHRA, CDR2 YSYEKL. Unmatched junction bases numbered 10, after V lost 3 bases and J lost 2 bases. The CDR3 reads CASSHPGLAGGPGQETQYF. As DNA, the CDR3 is TGCGCCAGCAGCCACCCAGGACTAGCGGGGGGGCCGGGACAAGAGACCCAGTACTTC.

The chain uses TRBV4-2 and TRBJ2-1, with 8 bases that match TRBD2. Germline values: CDR1 LGHNA, CDR2 YNFKEQ. Losses at the gene ends were 4 bases for V and 12 bases for J; bases not matched to a gene: 11. CDR3 length equals 14 residues. The CDR3 is CASSLLAGYKVQFF. The DNA for the CDR3 is TGTGCCAGCAGCCTATTAGCGGGGTACAAGGTGCAGTTCTTC.

A remark on this clone: A much larger clone sits a single nucleotide away, making a read error possible. The V and J genes are TRBV10-3 and TRBJ1-1, with D possibly being TRBD1 (6 bases). The CDR3 is 16 amino acids. V shed 2 bases and J shed 3 bases, with 16 bases lying between them. Germline V CDR1 and CDR2: ENHRY, SYGVKD. CDR3 protein: CAISEVLGGGDTEAFF. The CDR3 bases are TGTGCCATCAGTGAGGTCCTCGGGGGCGGCGACACTGAAGCTTTCTTT.

This clone has only a few counts. The junction differs from germline at one of its ends, possibly a read error. The gene calls are TRBV6-1 and TRBJ1-6; unclear D gene. There are 15 residues in the CDR3. Per germline, CDR1 MNHNS and CDR2 SASEGT. The CDR3: CASTLGGERNSTLNF. As DNA, the CDR3 is TGTGCCAGCACCCTAGGTGGGGAGAGGAATTCAACCCTCAACTTT.

The chain uses TRBV2 and TRBJ1-6; unclear D gene. Germline V gene lookup returns CDR1 SNHLY and CDR2 FYNNEI. V was trimmed by 5 bases and J by 0 bases, leaving 11 bases between them. This CDR3 comprises 16 residues. In DNA form, the CDR3 reads TGTGCCAGCAGTCGGACGGTGAGCTCCTATAATTCACCCCTCCACTTT. Translation gives CASSRTVSSYNSPLHF.

This clone was seen ten or more times. Other DNA sequences in this specimen translate into the identical CDR3. The V and J genes are TRBV11-1 and TRBJ1-1; TRBD1 is a possible D gene (5 bases). From germline, CDR1 is SGHAT and CDR2 FQDESV (reference sequence). Trimming left V 5 bases short and J 4 bases short, with 20 bases between. The CDR3 contains 16 residues. The CDR3 sequence: CASSVQNTGGGTEAFF. DNA for the CDR3: TGTGCCAGCAGCGTACAGAACACGGGGGGTGGCACTGAAGCTTTCTTT. The complete variable domain, with remaining parts taken from reference TRBV11-1 and TRBJ1-1, reads EAEVAQSPRYKITEKSQAVAFWCDPISGHATLYWYRQILGQGPELLVQFQDESVVDDSQLPKDRFSAERLKGVDSTLKIQPAELGDSAMYLCASSVQNTGGGTEAFFGQGTRLTVV.

As for this clone: A much more abundant neighbour one base away suggests this may be a read error. This chain uses TRBV28 with TRBJ1-2; tentative D call: TRBD1 (6 bases). CDR1 is MDHEN, CDR2 SYDVKM, per germline. V was clipped by 7 bases and J by 8 bases, with 23 bases between them. The CDR3 sequence is 15 residues long. CDR3 coding DNA: TGTGCCAGCACCTTGCCCACACTACAGGGTAAAGGCTACACCTTC. Its translation: CASTLPTLQGKGYTF.

This chain links TRBV20-1 with TRBJ1-2, with a tentative D call TRBD1 (6 bases). The CDR3 is made up of 13 amino acids. The germline gives CDR1 DFQATT, CDR2 SNEGSKA (reference sequence). Trimming pared 2 bases from V and 4 bases from J, leaving 11 bases between. CDR3 sequence: CSARRGALYGYTF. In DNA form, the CDR3 reads TGCAGTGCTAGAAGGGGGGCTCTCTATGGCTACACCTTC.

This clone is labeled medium-sized. The chain uses TRBV10-3 and TRBJ2-7, with D possibly called TRBD1 or TRBD2 (5 bases each). The CDR3 sequence is 12 residues long. CDR1 is ENHRY, CDR2 SYGVKD, per germline. The V end lost 4 bases, the J end lost 1 base, and 5 bases lay between the germline ends. CDR3 bases: TGTGCCATCAGTGGGGGGTCCTACGAGCAGTACTTC. Encoded protein: CAISGGSYEQYF.

This clone was found many times. The chain carries TRBV5-6 and TRBJ2-7; 7 bases are shared with TRBD2. Germline CDR1 is SGHDT and CDR2 is YYEEEE. The length of the CDR3 is 17 residues. V was pared by 4 bases and J by 0 bases, with 13 bases of the junction left unmatched. CDR3: CASSPLGGRAGSYEQYF. Here the CDR3 DNA reads TGTGCCAGCAGCCCTCTGGGTGGGAGGGCCGGCTCCTACGAGCAGTACTTC. The entire variable domain, with the rest obtained from reference TRBV5-6 and TRBJ2-7, is as follows: DAGVTQSPTHLIKTRGQQVTLRCSPKSGHDTVSWYQQALGQGPQFIFQYYEEEERQRGNFPDRFSGHQFPNYSSELNVNALLLGDSALYLCASSPLGGRAGSYEQYFGPGTRLTVT.

This clone is medium-sized within its sample. The rearrangement links TRBV20-1 to TRBJ1-5; D perhaps matches TRBD1 (5 bases). The V gene lost 0 bases and the J gene lost 7 bases, with 10 bases spanning the gap. The CDR3 has 13 amino acids. Germline V gene data show CDR1 as DFQATT and CDR2 as SNEGSKA (reference sequence). The CDR3 sequence is CSARDYGTQPQHF. DNA of the CDR3: TGCAGTGCTAGAGATTATGGGACCCAGCCCCAGCATTTT.

At least ten counts were recorded for this clone. V gene TRBV19 combines with J gene TRBJ2-5; weak D call: TRBD2 (5 bases). Between the trimmed V and J ends, which lost 8 bases and 5 bases, there was a span of 15 bases. The length of the CDR3 is 13 residues. The V gene's germline CDR1 is LNHDA and CDR2 SQIVND (reference sequence). The CDR3 region has the DNA TGTGCCAGTGGTTCACACGGCGGGGAGACCCAGTACTTC. Translated: CASGSHGGETQYF. Based on the CDR3 plus reference TRBV19 and TRBJ2-5, the full variable domain is DGGITQSPKYLFRKEGQNVTLSCEQNLNHDAMYWYRQDPGQGLRLIYYSQIVNDFQKGDIAEGYSVSREKKESFPLTVTSAQKNPTAFYLCASGSHGGETQYFGPGTRLLVL.

This clone occurred many times. CDR3 sequence: CASSQAPGLQYEQFF. CDR3 DNA sequence: TGCGCCAGCAGCCAGGCCCCGGGACTTCAGTATGAGCAGTTCTTC. The chain couples TRBV4-1 to TRBJ2-1; D may be TRBD2 (6 bases). The CDR3 is made up of 15 amino acids. Trimming removed 3 bases from V and 8 bases from J, with 17 bases in between. Germline V gene sequence: CDR1 MGHRA, CDR2 YSYEKL.

In its sample, this clone was seen many times. This sequence joins TRBV11-2 and TRBJ2-3; D call uncertain. Looked up from germline, CDR1 is SGHAT and CDR2 is FQNNGV. This CDR3 contains 13 residues. V was trimmed by 1 base and J by 1 base, leaving 3 bases between them. CDR3 region: CASSLGGTDTQYF. CDR3 sequence (DNA): TGTGCCAGCAGCTTAGGGGGCACAGATACGCAGTATTTT. The variable domain in full, completed from reference TRBV11-2 and TRBJ2-3, reads EAGVAQSPRYKIIEKRQSVAFWCNPISGHATLYWYQQILGQGPKLLIQFQNNGVVDDSQLPKDRFSAERLKGVDSTLKIQPAKLEDSAVYLCASSLGGTDTQYFGPGTRLTVL.

This clone is labeled medium-sized. V gene TRBV20-1 combines with J gene TRBJ1-5, with TRBD1 matching 9 bases. The CDR3 extends over 18 amino acids. V trimming: 1 base; J trimming: 0 bases; junction bases outside the gene matches: 10. The germline V gene has CDR1 DFQATT and CDR2 SNEGSKA (reference sequence). CDR3 sequence: CSARGGQGFSYSNQPQHF. Written as DNA, the CDR3 is TGCAGTGCTAGAGGCGGACAGGGGTTTTCCTATAGCAATCAGCCCCAGCATTTT.

The CDR3 loop is CSARDSQGSRLVGMNTEAFF. The CDR3 coding sequence is TGCAGTGCTAGAGATTCGCAGGGGTCGCGGTTGGTGGGCATGAACACTGAAGCTTTCTTT. The chain links TRBV20-1 to TRBJ1-1; perhaps TRBD1 as D (6 bases). This CDR3 spans 20 amino acids. Germline values: CDR1 DFQATT, CDR2 SNEGSKA (reference sequence). Trimming pared 0 bases from V and 0 bases from J, leaving 26 bases between.

This chain uses TRBV12-3 or TRBV12-4 with TRBJ1-6; possibly TRBD1 for D (6 bases). Trimming left V 2 bases short and J 6 bases short, with 14 bases between. The CDR3 runs 16 residues. In nucleotides, the CDR3 is TGTGCCAGCAGTTTAAACGGCGAACAGGGTAATTCACCCCTCCACTTT. Encoded protein: CASSLNGEQGNSPLHF.

About this clone itself: A much larger clonotype is one base distant, so this may be a read error. The chain employs TRBV6-2 or TRBV6-3 and TRBJ2-1, with D possibly matching TRBD2 (5 bases). Germline CDR1 is MNHEY and CDR2 is SVGEGT. The CDR3 extends over 15 amino acids. CDR3 sequence reads: CASSARDVFLNERFF. The CDR3 nucleotides read TGTGCTAGCAGTGCTCGGGATGTCTTTCTCAATGAGCGGTTCTTC.

Many counts were recorded for this clone. The V call is TRBV20-1, the J call TRBJ2-4; 7 bases line up with TRBD1. CDR1 is DFQATT, CDR2 SNEGSKA, per germline (reference sequence). The CDR3 runs to 17 residues. V shed 3 bases and J 3 bases; nucleotides not matched to a gene: 14. The CDR3 region has the DNA TGCAGTGCTAGGAAGGGACAGAGCTTGTATGGCAAAAACATTCAGTACTTC. It encodes CSARKGQSLYGKNIQYF.

This clone has only one observation. An end of the junction differs from the germline gene, which may be a read error. J is TRBJ2-5 and V is TRBV20-1, with D perhaps being TRBD1 or TRBD2 (5 bases each). The CDR3 is made up of 14 amino acids. Germline V gives CDR1 DFQATT, CDR2 SNEGSKA (reference sequence). The CDR3 loop is CSARVYSDPGTEYF. As DNA, the CDR3 is TGCAGTGCTAGAGTTTATAGCGATCCAGGGACCGAGTACTTC.

This clone was detected only a few times. J is TRBJ2-1 and V is TRBV10-1, with D hard to call. Germline-derived CDR1 and CDR2 are WNHNN and SYGVQD (reference sequence). The CDR3 is 10 residues long. V was cut by 8 bases and J by 7 bases, with 6 bases left in between. The CDR3 coding sequence is TGCGCCAGCGGGGATAATGAGCAGTTCTTC. It specifies CASGDNEQFF.

This clone is medium-sized. This sample also contains other DNA sequences that code for the same CDR3. The chain couples TRBV6-1 to TRBJ2-6, with 10 bases aligning to TRBD2. Germline V gives CDR1 MNHNS, CDR2 SASEGT. Trimming removed 8 bases from V and 1 base from J; junction bases left unmatched: 8. CDR3 length: 17 residues. CDR3 DNA: TGTGCCAGCTCTAGCGGGAGTCGAGGATCTGGGGCCAACGTCCTGACTTTC. Encoded protein: CASSSGSRGSGANVLTF.

This clone was recorded at least ten times. The chain combines TRBV7-9 with TRBJ2-7; 9 bases agree with TRBD1. CDR1 and CDR2 (germline): SEHNR, FQNEAQ (reference sequence). The V gene end was trimmed by 6 bases and the J gene end by 4 bases; junction bases not matched to a gene: 10. The CDR3 totals 15 residues. The CDR3 is CASRNYRDRDYEQYF. CDR3 coding DNA: TGTGCCAGCAGGAATTACCGGGACAGGGATTACGAGCAGTACTTC.

This clone has ten or more counts. The chain has TRBV4-2 and TRBJ2-1; 8 nucleotides agree with TRBD2. This CDR3 has 14 residues. V trimming: 8 bases; J trimming: 4 bases; junction bases outside the gene matches: 7. CDR1 and CDR2 from the germline V gene are LGHNA and YNFKEQ. CDR3 coding DNA: TGTGCCAGCTCCGGGGGGGATGGGTACAATGAGCAGTTCTTC. This translates into CASSGGDGYNEQFF.

This clone is labeled medium-sized (0.01 to 0.1%). This chain joins TRBV16 and TRBJ2-7, with D perhaps being TRBD1 or TRBD2 (6 bases each). Germline V gene sequence: CDR1 KGHSY, CDR2 FQNENV. Trimming cost V 4 bases and J 5 bases, with 12 bases left between them. The CDR3 runs 13 residues. The CDR3: CASSPGGGDEQYF. The CDR3 nucleotides read TGTGCCAGCAGCCCTGGGGGCGGGGACGAGCAGTACTTC.

The chain recombines TRBV12-3 or TRBV12-4 with TRBJ2-5; 11 bases align to TRBD1. The CDR3 is made up of 14 amino acids. The junction had 2 bases not matched to a gene; V was cut back by 5 bases and J by 3 bases. Here the CDR3 reads CASSGDRGEETQYF. The CDR3 DNA reads TGTGCCAGCAGTGGGGACAGGGGGGAAGAGACCCAGTACTTC.

As concerns this clone: At one end the junction does not follow the germline gene, possibly because of a read error. The J gene is TRBJ1-2, the V gene TRBV28; maybe TRBD1 (5 bases). The CDR3 is made up of 14 amino acids. Per germline, CDR1 MDHEN and CDR2 SYDVKM. CDR3 DNA: TGTGCCAGCGGTAGTGGGGGTGCTAACTATGGCTATACCTTC. Translating it yields CASGSGGANYGYTF.

This clone is medium-sized (0.01 to 0.1%) by share. Within the sample, other DNA sequences also encode this same CDR3. The rearrangement links TRBV7-2 to TRBJ2-6; maybe TRBD2 (6 bases). CDR3 length equals 15 residues. V lost 4 bases to trimming and J lost 0 bases, with 7 bases between them. Germline V CDR1 and CDR2: SGHTA, FQGNSA. DNA of the CDR3: TGTGCCAGCAGCTCCGGGGGCTCTGGGGCCAACGTCCTGACTTTC. Amino acid sequence: CASSSGGSGANVLTF.

The chain couples TRBV20-1 to TRBJ2-2; D not resolved. Trimming took 4 bases from V and 4 from J, leaving 25 bases between them. Germline lookup yields CDR1 DFQATT and CDR2 SNEGSKA (reference sequence). There are 18 residues in the CDR3. The CDR3 DNA reads TGCAGTGCTATTCCCGCTTGTAGCAGCTGGCGGAGCACCGGGGAGCTGTTTTTT. It is translated as CSAIPACSSWRSTGELFF.

This clone was counted many times. A junction boundary mismatches the germline segment, possibly from a read error. The identical CDR3 is also encoded by other nucleotide sequences in the sample. The chain links TRBV5-1 to TRBJ1-1; TRBD1 matches 7 bases. The CDR3 loop spans 16 amino acids. Looked up from germline, CDR1 is SGHRS and CDR2 is YFSETQ. For the CDR3, the DNA is TGCGCCAGTAGCTTGGGGTCGACAGGGTCGGGCACTGAAGCTTTCTTT. Protein product: CASSLGSTGSGTEAFF.

This clone was seen only a few times. This rearrangement joins TRBV6-2 or TRBV6-3 to TRBJ2-1, with 10 bases fitting TRBD2. The CDR3 spans 15 residues. Looked up from germline, CDR1 is MNHEY and CDR2 is SVGEGT. V trimming: 6 bases; J trimming: 5 bases; junction bases outside the gene matches: 7. The CDR3 loop is CASSLLAGSHNEQFF. In DNA, the CDR3 is TGTGCCAGCAGCTTACTAGCGGGGTCCCACAATGAGCAGTTCTTC.

V and J are TRBV6-2 or TRBV6-3 and TRBJ2-2; a possible D gene is TRBD2 (5 bases). Germline V lookup: CDR1 MNHEY, CDR2 SVGEGT. V gave up 6 bases and J gave up 3 bases, with 11 bases separating them. This CDR3 has 14 residues. The CDR3 region has the DNA TGTGCCAGCAGGAGGACTGAGGACACCGGGGAGCTGTTTTTT. It specifies CASRRTEDTGELFF.